This T cell receptor (beta chain) emerged from a study of T-cell memory formation after mild COVID-19. Across the study: Across donors, TCR clusters were largely donor specific. Study-wide findings and caveats: Memory sampled before infection contained some responding clones, suggesting cross-reactive memory joined. Day 15 to 85 contracting clones showed balanced CD4/CD8; later expanders leaned CD4+.

A note on this clonotype: What it recognizes is unknown.

Constant-segment primers served in 5'RACE that generated TCR alpha and TCR beta cDNA libraries bearing sample barcodes and UMIs. TCRdb used MiXCR to reprocess the 5' RACE reads, holding one entry per CDR3 protein. Here the sample spans about 600,000 distinct CDR3 sequences, less than 25% being singletons. Sequencing was performed on PBMCs or a T cell subset sorted from them (not recorded which). The sequence was collected from an adult woman who had mild COVID-19 (a few samples of this study predate the infection). Cell type and time point are not known.

In DNA form, the CDR3 reads TGTGCCAGCAGCACCTACGGACAGGGGCGGACCGGGGAGCTGTTTTTT. Translated: CASSTYGQGRTGELFF. The J gene is TRBJ2-2, the V gene TRBV7-9; 9 nucleotides line up with TRBD1. Germline CDR1 and CDR2: SEHNR and FQNEAQ (reference sequence). The CDR3 is 16 residues long. Germline trimming cut 5 bases from V and 5 bases from J; bases unmatched to any gene: 9. Based on the CDR3 plus reference TRBV7-9 and TRBJ2-2, the full variable domain is DTGVSQNPRHKITKRGQNVTFRCDPISEHNRLYWYRQTLGQGPEFLTYFQNEAQLEKSRLLSDRFSAERPKGSFSTLEIQRTEQGDSAMYLCASSTYGQGRTGELFFGEGSRLTVL.